This entry concerns a single T cell receptor (beta chain). Alongside a J-beta primer mix, a sample-barcoded 5' primer served in a second PCR lasting 7 to 11 cycles. Each cDNA was tagged by a template-switch adaptor containing 12 random nucleotides. TCRdb reanalysed the 5' RACE reads using MiXCR and keeps one entry per CDR3 protein. The sample has just under 550,000 distinct CDR3 sequences, around 24% seen once. This entry belongs to a study of blood T cells in healthy people across ages. Sample donors were healthy Caucasian individuals that came from Russia, aged 6 to 90. The data were also submitted as part of a second study, on T cells of mothers and their children.

Material: blood. This TCR derives from a boy younger than 18 in good health.

Here the CDR3 reads CASSDLGQGRETQYF. CDR3 coding DNA: TGTGCCAGCAGTGACCTTGGGCAGGGACGAGAGACCCAGTACTTC. The rearrangement uses TRBV2 and TRBJ2-5; D possibly matches TRBD1 or TRBD2 (5 bases each). Germline V CDR1 and CDR2: SNHLY, FYNNEI. CDR3 length equals 15 residues. V was pared by 3 bases and J by 4 bases, with 15 bases between.